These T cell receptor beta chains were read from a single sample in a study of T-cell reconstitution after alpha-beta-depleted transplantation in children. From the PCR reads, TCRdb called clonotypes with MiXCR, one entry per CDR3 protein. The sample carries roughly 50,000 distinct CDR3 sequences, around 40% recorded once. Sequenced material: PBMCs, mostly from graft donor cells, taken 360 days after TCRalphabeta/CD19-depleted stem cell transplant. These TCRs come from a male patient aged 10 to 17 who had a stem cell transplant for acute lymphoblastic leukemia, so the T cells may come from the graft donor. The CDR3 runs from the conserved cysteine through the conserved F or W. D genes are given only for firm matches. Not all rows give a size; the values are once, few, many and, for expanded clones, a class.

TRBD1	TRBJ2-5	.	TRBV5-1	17	CASSGRDRGPLQETQYF	TGCGCCAGCAGCGGCCGGGACAGGGGGCCCCTCCAAGAGACCCAGTACTTC
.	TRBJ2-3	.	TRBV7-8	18	CASSPWGRVAPGTDTQYF	TGTGCCAGCAGCCCATGGGGTCGCGTAGCCCCTGGCACAGATACGCAGTATTTT
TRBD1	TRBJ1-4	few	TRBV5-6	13	CASSPTGDEKLFF	TGTGCCAGCAGCCCGACAGGGGACGAAAAACTGTTTTTT
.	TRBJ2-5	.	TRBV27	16	CASSLFFGALQETQYF	TGTGCCAGCAGTTTATTTTTTGGGGCTCTCCAAGAGACCCAGTACTTC
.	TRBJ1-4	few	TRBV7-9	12	CASSFWDEKLFF	TGTGCCAGCAGCTTCTGGGATGAAAAACTGTTTTTT
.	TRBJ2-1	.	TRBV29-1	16	CSVGGSIRTSYNEQFF	TGCAGCGTTGGGGGAAGCATCCGAACGTCCTACAATGAGCAGTTCTTC
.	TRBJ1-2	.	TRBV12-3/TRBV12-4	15	CASSPGRSLGYGYTF	TGTGCCAGCAGTCCGGGACGCTCCCTGGGCTATGGCTACACCTTC
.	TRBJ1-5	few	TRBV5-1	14	CASSWDGSNQPQHF	TGCGCCAGCAGCTGGGACGGTAGCAATCAGCCCCAGCATTTT
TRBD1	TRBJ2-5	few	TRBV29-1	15	CSVGRDRGPRKTQYF	TGCAGCGTTGGCCGGGACAGGGGGCCGAGAAAGACCCAGTACTTC
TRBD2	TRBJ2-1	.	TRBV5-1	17	CASSLGVASGSYNEQFF	TGCGCCAGCAGCTTGGGTGTGGCTAGCGGCTCCTACAATGAGCAGTTCTTC
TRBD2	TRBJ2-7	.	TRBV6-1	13	CASGRTSQYEQYF	TGTGCCAGCGGCAGGACTAGTCAATACGAGCAGTACTTC
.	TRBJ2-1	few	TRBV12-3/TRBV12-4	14	CASSLRELANEQFF	TGTGCCAGCAGTTTAAGGGAATTGGCCAATGAGCAGTTCTTC
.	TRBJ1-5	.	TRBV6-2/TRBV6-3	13	CASFQSPNQPQHF	TGTGCCAGCTTCCAGAGCCCTAATCAGCCCCAGCATTTT